This T cell receptor (beta chain) came from a study of blood T cell repertoires in COVID-19 (dated by TCRdb to between 2020 and 2021). Turning to the overall study: Samples from collaborators originated in the United States, Italy and Spain and spanned both the acute and convalescent phases of COVID-19. The prospective study material was composed of cDNA or gDNA derived from T cells, B-cell-depleted T cells, or PBMCs. Deeply sampled blood TCRbeta repertoires from subjects exposed to, actively infected with, or recovered from COVID-19 were included in the dataset. A freely available public database, intended as a resource for researchers studying the immune response to SARS-CoV-2, is where the repertoires were released. The samples were drawn from two sources: the first 160 participants of the ongoing ImmuneRACE study, and 1,000 to 1,500 subjects contributed by 6 global collaborators. Nearly every sample came with metadata listing a de-identified subject ID, COVID-19 status, age in years and sex. HLA class I and class II types, where available, came from metadata supplied by the sample provider rather than from assay-based typing.

V is cut by 8 bases and J by 10 bases, and the space between the germline ends is 12 bases. Counted from cysteine to phenylalanine, this CDR3 has 11 amino acids. Kept here is only the CDR3 DNA, which spans 33 bases and is read in frame from base 1. CDR1 and CDR2, per the germline V gene, are SGHNT and YENEEA. About this clone: Its antigen is currently not known. No much larger clone exists at a distance of one base, and base qualities are not known.

What the research found in general, with its limitations: How much clinical and demographic metadata was included differed by source and by participant, and the metadata was provided uncurated.

The immunoSEQ Assay, a bias-controlled multiplex PCR, was used to amplify TCRbeta CDR3 regions from genomic DNA. The source study handled its data this way. Nucleated cell counts per sample were estimated from amplification of reference gene primers within the assay. To quantify the absolute abundance of each unique TCRbeta CDR3 rearrangement, sequence reads were collapsed and filtered. For each sample, productive Simpson clonality was calculated by taking the square root of Simpson's diversity index across productive rearrangements. TCRdb holds this immuneACCESS table with in-frame rearrangements only. Some clones are missing; in checked studies, unresolved V genes explain under half, and the rest has no known cause. D and trimming come from the DNA, and the V and J calls and clone size come from that table. For this sample the table gives more than 200,000 clones, of which around 83% were detected only once. The top ten constitute roughly 8% of the sample.

One collaborating source in Seattle enrolled patients while the patients were actively infected and followed the patients over time throughout the course of disease. Each collaborating institution followed its own protocols to collect whole blood in K2EDTA tubes. For TCRbeta analysis, collaborators shipped samples as frozen whole blood, isolated PBMCs, or DNA extracted from either of those sample types. Sequencing used peripheral blood. This chain joins TRBV11-3 to TRBJ2-1; confidence is insufficient to name the D gene. The sequence came from a woman of 80 years or more with COVID-19, enrolled during active disease. The DNA sequence is given as TGTGCCAGCGGCTCTGGAGTCGAGCAGTTCTTC. Its amino acids are CASGSGVEQFF.